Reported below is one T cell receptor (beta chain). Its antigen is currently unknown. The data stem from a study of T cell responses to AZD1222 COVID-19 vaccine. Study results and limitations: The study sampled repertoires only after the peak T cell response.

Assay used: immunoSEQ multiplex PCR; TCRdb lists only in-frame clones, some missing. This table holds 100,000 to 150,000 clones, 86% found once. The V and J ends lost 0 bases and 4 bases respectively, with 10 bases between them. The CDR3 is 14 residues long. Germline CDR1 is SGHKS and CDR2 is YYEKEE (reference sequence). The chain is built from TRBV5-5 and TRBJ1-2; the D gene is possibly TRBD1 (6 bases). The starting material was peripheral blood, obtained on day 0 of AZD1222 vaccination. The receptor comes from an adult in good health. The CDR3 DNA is TGTGCCAGCAGCTTGGTTAGGGGGTCCTATGGCTACACCTTC. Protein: CASSLVRGSYGYTF.